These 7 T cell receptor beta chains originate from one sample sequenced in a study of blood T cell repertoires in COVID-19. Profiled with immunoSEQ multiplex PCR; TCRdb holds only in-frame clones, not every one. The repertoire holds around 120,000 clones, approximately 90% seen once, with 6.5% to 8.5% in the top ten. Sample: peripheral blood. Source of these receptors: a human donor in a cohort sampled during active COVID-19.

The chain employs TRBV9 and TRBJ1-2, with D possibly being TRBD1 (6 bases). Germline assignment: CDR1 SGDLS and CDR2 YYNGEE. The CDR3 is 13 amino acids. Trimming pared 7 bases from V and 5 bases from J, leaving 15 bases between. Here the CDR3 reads CASGPTTGYGYTF. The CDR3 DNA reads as TGTGCCAGCGGACCGACCACAGGGTATGGCTACACCTTC.

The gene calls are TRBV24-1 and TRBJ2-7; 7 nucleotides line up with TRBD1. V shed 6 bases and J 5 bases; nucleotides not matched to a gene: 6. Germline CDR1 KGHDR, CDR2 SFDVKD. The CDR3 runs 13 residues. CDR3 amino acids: CATSTDRVNEQYF. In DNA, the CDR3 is TGTGCCACCAGTACTGACAGGGTTAACGAGCAGTACTTC.

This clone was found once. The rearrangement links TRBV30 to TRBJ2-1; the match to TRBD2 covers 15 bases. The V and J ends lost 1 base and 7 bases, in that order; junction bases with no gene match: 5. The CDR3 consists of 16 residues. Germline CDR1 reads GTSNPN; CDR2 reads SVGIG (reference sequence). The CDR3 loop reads CAWSAGLAGGRNEQFF. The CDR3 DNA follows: TGTGCCTGGAGTGCCGGACTAGCGGGGGGGAGGAATGAGCAGTTCTTC.

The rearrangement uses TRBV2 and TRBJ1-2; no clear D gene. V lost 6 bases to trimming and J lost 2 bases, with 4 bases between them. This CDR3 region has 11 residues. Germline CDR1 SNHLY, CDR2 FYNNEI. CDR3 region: CASRLNYGYTF. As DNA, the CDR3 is TGTGCCAGCAGGTTAAACTATGGCTACACCTTC.

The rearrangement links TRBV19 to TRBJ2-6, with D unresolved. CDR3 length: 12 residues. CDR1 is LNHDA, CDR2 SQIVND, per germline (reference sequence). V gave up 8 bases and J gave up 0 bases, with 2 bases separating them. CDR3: CASLSGANVLTF. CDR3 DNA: TGTGCCAGTCTCTCTGGGGCCAACGTCCTGACTTTC.

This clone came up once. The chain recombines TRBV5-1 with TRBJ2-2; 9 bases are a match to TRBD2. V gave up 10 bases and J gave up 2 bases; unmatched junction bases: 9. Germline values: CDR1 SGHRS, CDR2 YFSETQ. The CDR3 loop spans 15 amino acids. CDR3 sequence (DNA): TGCGCCCGCCGCGGCGGGGGGGCAAACACCGGGGAGCTGTTTTTT. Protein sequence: CARRGGGANTGELFF.

The CDR3 loop is CASSIETSGRYEQYF. The CDR3 DNA follows: TGTGCCAGCAGCATCGAGACTAGCGGGAGGTACGAGCAGTACTTC. The chain has TRBV7-8 and TRBJ2-7; 13 bases agree with TRBD2. This CDR3 contains 15 residues. V was clipped by 5 bases and J by 4 bases; unmatched bases: 5. Per the germline V gene, CDR1 is SGHVS and CDR2 is FQNEAQ.